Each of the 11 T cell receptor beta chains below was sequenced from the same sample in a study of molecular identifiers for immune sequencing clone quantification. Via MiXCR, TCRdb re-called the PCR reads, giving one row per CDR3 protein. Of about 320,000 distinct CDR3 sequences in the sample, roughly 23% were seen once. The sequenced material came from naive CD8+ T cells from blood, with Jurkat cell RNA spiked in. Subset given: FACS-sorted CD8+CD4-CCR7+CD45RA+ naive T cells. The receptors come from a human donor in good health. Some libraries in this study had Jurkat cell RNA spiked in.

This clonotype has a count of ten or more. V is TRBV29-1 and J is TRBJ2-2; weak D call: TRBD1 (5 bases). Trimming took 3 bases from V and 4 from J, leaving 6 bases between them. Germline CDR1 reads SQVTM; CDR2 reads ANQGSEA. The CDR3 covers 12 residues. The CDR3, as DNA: TGCAGCGTTGATAGGGGCACCGGGGAGCTGTTTTTT. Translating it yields CSVDRGTGELFF.

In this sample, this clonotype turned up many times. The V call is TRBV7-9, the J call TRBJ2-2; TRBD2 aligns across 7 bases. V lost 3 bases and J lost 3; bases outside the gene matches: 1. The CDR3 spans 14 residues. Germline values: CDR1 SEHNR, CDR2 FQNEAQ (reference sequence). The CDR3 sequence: CASSFLADTGELFF. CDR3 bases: TGTGCCAGCAGCTTTCTAGCGGACACCGGGGAGCTGTTTTTT.

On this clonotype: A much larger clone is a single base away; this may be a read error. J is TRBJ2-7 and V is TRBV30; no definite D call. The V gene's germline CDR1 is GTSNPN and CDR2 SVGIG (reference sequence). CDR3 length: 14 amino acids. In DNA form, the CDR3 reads TGTTCCTGGAGTGTACCAGTGTCTCGGTACGAGCAGTACTTC. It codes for CSWSVPVSRYEQYF.

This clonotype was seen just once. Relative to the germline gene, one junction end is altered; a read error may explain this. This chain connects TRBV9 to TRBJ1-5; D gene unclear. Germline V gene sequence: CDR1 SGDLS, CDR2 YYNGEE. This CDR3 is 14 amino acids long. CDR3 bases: TGTGCCGGCAGCGTAGAGGCAGAGAATCAGCCCCAGCATTTT. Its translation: CAGSVEAENQPQHF.

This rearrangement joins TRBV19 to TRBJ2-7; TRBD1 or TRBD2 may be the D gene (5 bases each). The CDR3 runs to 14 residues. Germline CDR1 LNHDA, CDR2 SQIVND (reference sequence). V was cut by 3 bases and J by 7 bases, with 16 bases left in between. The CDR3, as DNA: TGTGCCAGTAGTATGACGGAGGCAGGGACGGAGCAGTACTTC. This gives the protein CASSMTEAGTEQYF.

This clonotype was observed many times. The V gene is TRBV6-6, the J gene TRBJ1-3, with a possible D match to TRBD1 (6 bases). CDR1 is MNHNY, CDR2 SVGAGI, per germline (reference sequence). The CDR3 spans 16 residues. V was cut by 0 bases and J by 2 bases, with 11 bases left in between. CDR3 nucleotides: TGTGCCAGCAGTTACTCCGTTGGGGGCGCTGGAAACACCATATATTTT. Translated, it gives CASSYSVGGAGNTIYF.

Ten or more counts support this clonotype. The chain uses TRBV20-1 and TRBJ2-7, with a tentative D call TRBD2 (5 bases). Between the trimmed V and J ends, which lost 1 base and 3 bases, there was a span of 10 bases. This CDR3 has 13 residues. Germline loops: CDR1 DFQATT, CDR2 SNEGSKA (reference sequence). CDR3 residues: CSARVLENYEQYF. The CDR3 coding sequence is TGCAGTGCTAGAGTACTAGAGAACTACGAGCAGTACTTC.

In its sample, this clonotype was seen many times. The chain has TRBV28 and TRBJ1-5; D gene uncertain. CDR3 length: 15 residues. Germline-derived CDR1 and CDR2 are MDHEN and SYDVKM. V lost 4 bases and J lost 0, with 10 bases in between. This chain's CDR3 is CASSSPDTSNQPQHF. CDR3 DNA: TGTGCCAGCAGTTCCCCCGACACTAGCAATCAGCCCCAGCATTTT.

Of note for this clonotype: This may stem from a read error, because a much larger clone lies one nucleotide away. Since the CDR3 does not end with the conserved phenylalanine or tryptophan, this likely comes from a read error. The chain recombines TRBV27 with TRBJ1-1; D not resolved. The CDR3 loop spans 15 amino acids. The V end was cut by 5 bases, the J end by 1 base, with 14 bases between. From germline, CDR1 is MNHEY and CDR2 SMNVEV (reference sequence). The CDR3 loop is CASSLVGLQNTEAFS. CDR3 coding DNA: TGTGCCAGCAGTCTCGTCGGGCTCCAGAACACTGAAGCTTTCTCT.

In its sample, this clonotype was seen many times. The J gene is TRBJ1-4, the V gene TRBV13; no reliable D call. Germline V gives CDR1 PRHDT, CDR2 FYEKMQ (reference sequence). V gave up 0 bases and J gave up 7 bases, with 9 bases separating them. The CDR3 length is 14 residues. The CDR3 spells CASSLGGFGEKLFF. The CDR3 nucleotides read TGTGCCAGCAGCTTAGGGGGTTTTGGTGAAAAACTGTTTTTT.

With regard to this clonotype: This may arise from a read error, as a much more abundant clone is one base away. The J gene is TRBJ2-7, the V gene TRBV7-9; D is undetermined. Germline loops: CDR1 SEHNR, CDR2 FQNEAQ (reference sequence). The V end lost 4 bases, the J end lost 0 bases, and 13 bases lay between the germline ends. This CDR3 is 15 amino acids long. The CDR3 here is CASSSSARSSYEQYF. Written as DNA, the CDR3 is TGTGCCAGCAGCTCCTCGGCGAGGAGCTCCTACGAGCAGTACTTC.